This TCR beta chain was found in a study of blood T cell repertoires in COVID-19. At the level of the study: T cells, B-cell-depleted T cells, or PBMCs supplied cDNA or gDNA.

Germline V gene lookup returns CDR1 SEHNR and CDR2 FQNEAQ (reference sequence). V was clipped by 5 bases and J by 7 bases; unmatched bases: 10. The CDR3 consists of 17 residues. Original processing notes: Reference gene primer amplification gave estimated nucleated cell counts. Using immunoSEQ multiplex PCR, the repertoire was profiled, and TCRdb retains in-frame clones only, with some absent. V, J and clone size reflect that table, while D and trimming were determined from the DNA. The sample shows about 110,000 clones, approximately 90% of them seen only once. Specimen: peripheral blood. The source is a man in his fifties or sixties with active or convalescent COVID-19. The chain recombines TRBV7-9 with TRBJ2-2; 13 nucleotides line up with TRBD2. CDR3 amino acids: CASSARTSGSLNGELFF. CDR3 sequence (DNA): TGTGCCAGCAGCGCAAGGACTAGCGGGAGCTTAAACGGGGAGCTGTTTTTT.